This T cell receptor (beta chain) was sequenced in a study of CD8+CD57+ T cells in acquired aplastic anemia. For sequencing, patients were chosen who had shown expansion of CD8+CD57+ cells by flow cytometry. Severe acquired aplastic anemia was present in all patients. TCR beta VDJ and CDR3 were profiled, and genomic DNA was the template. TCRdb redid the calling of the reads with MiXCR, one entry per CDR3 protein. The top ten hold roughly 61% of the sample, which has some 200,000 distinct CDR3 sequences, 60% to 80% seen once. This clonotype showed up many times. The receptor was derived from a human donor with aplastic anemia. Specimen: sorted CD4+, CD8+, or CD8+CD57+ T cells (not recorded which) from PBMCs.

CDR3 sequence reads: CASSYFEGVKETQYF. CDR3 in DNA: TGTGCCAGCAGTTACTTTGAGGGGGTGAAAGAGACCCAGTACTTC. The chain recombines TRBV6-5 with TRBJ2-5, with D maybe TRBD1 (6 bases). This CDR3 has 15 amino acids. Germline CDR1 is MNHEY and CDR2 is SVGAGI. V was trimmed by 1 base and J by 3 bases, leaving 12 bases between them.